This TCR beta chain was retrieved from a study of T cell responses to AZD1222 COVID-19 vaccine. The data were produced by immunoSEQ multiplex PCR, yet TCRdb's version contains in-frame clones alone and is incomplete. The table lists some 280,000 clones, 90% to 95% of them singletons. Timing groups of about 4 and about 12 weeks for second doses were pooled. Study-level findings and limits: White British people made up most donors, females outnumbered males, and clonal diversity was possibly underestimated.

In this sample, this clone turned up once. Its target is unknown. This CDR3 region has 13 residues. Per the germline V gene, CDR1 is SGHNT and CDR2 is YYREEE (reference sequence). V was shortened by 4 bases and J by 6 bases, with 12 bases between the two germline ends. The specimen comprised peripheral blood, sampled 28 days after the second AZD1222 dose. The TCR comes from an adult who received the AZD1222 COVID-19 vaccine. This sequence joins TRBV5-4 and TRBJ2-3, with D unclear. The CDR3 spells CASSTGQRDTQYF. The DNA of the CDR3 is TGTGCCAGCAGCACCGGGCAGCGCGATACGCAGTATTTT.